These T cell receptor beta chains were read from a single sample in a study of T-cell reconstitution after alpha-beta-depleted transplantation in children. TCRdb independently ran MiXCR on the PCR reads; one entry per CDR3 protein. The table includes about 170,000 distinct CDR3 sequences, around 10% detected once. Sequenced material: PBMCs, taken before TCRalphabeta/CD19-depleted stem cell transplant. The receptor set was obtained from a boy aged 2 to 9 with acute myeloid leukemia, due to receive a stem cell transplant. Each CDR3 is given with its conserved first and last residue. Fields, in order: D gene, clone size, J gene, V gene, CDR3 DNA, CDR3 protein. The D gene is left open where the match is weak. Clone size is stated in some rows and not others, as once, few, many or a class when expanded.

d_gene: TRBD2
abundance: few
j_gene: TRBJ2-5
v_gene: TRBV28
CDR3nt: TGTGCCAGCAGTTTGTGGCGGGAGGGTCAAGAGACCCAGTACTTC
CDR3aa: CASSLWREGQETQYF

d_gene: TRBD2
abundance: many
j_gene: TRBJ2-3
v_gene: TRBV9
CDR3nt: TGTGCCAGCAACCCGGGAGCGGGATATACAGATACGCAGTATTTT
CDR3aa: CASNPGAGYTDTQYF

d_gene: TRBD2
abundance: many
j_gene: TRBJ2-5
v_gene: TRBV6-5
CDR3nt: TGTGCCAGCAGTTACCCTAGCGGGGGCGGGGAGACCCAGTACTTC
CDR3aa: CASSYPSGGGETQYF

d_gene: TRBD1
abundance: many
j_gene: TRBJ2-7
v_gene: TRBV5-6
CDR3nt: TGTGCCAGCAGCAGTTCCCGGGACAGGCTGTGGGAGCAGTACTTC
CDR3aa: CASSSSRDRLWEQYF

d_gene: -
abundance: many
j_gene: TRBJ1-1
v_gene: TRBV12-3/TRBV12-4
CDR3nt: TGTGCCAGCAGTTTTAGGTTGTCAGGGAGAAAAACTGAAGCTTTCTTT
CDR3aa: CASSFRLSGRKTEAFF

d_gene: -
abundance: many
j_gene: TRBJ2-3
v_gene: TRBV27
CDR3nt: TGTGCCAGCAGTTTTAGGGCCGCGCTTGACCCGCAGTATTTT
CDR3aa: CASSFRAALDPQYF

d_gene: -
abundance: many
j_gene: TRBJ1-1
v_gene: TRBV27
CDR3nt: TGTGCCAGCAGTTTAACTGGGTCGGCGAACACTGAAGCTTTCTTT
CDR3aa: CASSLTGSANTEAFF

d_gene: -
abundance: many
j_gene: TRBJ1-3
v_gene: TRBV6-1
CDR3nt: TGTGCCAGCAGATTGGACAGCGGAAACACCATATATTTT
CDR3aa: CASRLDSGNTIYF

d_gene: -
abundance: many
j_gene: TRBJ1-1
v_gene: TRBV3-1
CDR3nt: TGTGCCAGCAGCCAGATCAGGGACACTGAAGCTTTCTTT
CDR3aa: CASSQIRDTEAFF

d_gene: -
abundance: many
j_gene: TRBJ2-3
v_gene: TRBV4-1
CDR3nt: TGCGCCAGCACCCCATACCACCGGGCCACAGATACGCAGTATTTT
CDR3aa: CASTPYHRATDTQYF

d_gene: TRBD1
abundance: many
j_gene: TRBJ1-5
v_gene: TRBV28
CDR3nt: TGTGCCAGCAGTTTCCGTCGTTGGGACAGGGATCAGCCCCAGCATTTT
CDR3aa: CASSFRRWDRDQPQHF

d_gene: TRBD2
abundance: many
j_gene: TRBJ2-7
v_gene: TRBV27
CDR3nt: TGTGCCAGCAGCTTGGCTAGCGGATCCTACGAGCAGTACTTC
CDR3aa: CASSLASGSYEQYF

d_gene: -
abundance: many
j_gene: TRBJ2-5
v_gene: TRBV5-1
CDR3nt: TGCGCCAGCAGCTTGGAATTGGGGTCGGGGTTGGCAGGAGCTACGGAGACCCAGTACTTC
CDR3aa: CASSLELGSGLAGATETQYF

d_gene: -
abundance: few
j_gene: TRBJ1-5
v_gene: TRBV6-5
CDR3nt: TGTGCCAGCAGTTACGGGCGATTCGGCAATCAGCCCCAGCATTTT
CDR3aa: CASSYGRFGNQPQHF

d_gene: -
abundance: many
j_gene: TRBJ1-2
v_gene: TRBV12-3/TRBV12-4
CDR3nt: TGTGCCAGCAGTTTACTCAGGGGTGGCTACACCTTC
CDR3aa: CASSLLRGGYTF

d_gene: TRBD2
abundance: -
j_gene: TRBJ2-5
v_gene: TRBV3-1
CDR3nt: TGTGCCTGCTGCCAAGATCCCTCCGGGACTAGCGGACAAGAGACCCAGTACTTC
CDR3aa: CACCQDPSGTSGQETQYF

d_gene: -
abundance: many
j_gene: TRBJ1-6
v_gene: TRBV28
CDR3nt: TGTGCCAGCAGCGACAGGTTCGCCGGCTCGAATTCACCCCTCCACTTT
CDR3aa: CASSDRFAGSNSPLHF

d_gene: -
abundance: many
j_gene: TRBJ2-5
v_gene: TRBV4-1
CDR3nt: TGCGCCAGCAGCCACCCTCTCGGGGACCAGTTGTACCAAGAGACCCAGTACTTC
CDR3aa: CASSHPLGDQLYQETQYF

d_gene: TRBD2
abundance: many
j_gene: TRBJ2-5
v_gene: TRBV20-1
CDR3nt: TGCAGTGCTAGGGGGCCTAGCGGCCAAGAGACCCAGTACTTC
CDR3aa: CSARGPSGQETQYF

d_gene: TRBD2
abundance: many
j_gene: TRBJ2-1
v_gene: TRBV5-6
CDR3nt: TGTGCCAGCAGCTTCCCGACTAGCGGGGGCCCTTACAATGAGCAGTTCTTC
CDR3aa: CASSFPTSGGPYNEQFF

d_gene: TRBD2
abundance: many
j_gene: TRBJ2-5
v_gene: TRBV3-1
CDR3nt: TGTGCCAGCAGCCCCCCCAGGCGGGGGTACCAAGAGACCCAGTACTTC
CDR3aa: CASSPPRRGYQETQYF

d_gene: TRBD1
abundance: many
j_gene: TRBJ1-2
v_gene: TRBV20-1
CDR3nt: TGCAGTGCTAGAGGACAGGGGAGCTATGGCTACACCTTC
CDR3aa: CSARGQGSYGYTF

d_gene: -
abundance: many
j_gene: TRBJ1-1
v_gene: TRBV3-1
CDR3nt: TGTGCCAGCAGCCAAATCTCCCGGGGCACTGAAGCTTTCTTT
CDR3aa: CASSQISRGTEAFF

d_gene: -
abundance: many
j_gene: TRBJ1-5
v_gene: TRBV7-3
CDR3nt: TGTGCCAGCAGTTTTGTAAGCGGCAATCAGCCCCAGCATTTT
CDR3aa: CASSFVSGNQPQHF

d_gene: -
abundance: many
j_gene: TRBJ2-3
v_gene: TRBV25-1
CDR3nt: TGTGCCAGCAGTGAAAGAAGCGGGCGAAGCACAGATACGCAGTATTTT
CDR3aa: CASSERSGRSTDTQYF

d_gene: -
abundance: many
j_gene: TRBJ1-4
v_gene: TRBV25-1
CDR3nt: TGTGCCAGCAGTGAATTTCGAATTTCAACTAATGAAAAACTGTTTTTT
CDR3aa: CASSEFRISTNEKLFF

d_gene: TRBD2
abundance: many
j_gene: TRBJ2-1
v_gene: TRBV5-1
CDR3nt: TGCGCCAGCAGCTTGGGGACTAGCGGGAGTTCCAATGAGCAGTTCTTC
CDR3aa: CASSLGTSGSSNEQFF

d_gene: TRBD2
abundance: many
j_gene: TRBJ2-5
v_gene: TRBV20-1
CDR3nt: TGCAGTGCTAGTAGGACTAGCGGGAGGGCTCGAGAGACCCAGTACTTC
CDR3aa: CSASRTSGRARETQYF

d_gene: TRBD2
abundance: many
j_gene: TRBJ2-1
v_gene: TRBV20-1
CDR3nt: TGCAGTGCTCAGGGGTCTAGCGGGAGAGGCAATGAGCAGTTCTTC
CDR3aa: CSAQGSSGRGNEQFF

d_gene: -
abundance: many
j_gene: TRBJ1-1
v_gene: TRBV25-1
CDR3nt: TGTGCCAGCAGTGATCCCTCGGGCAGGGGTAACGCTGAAGCTTTCTTT
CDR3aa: CASSDPSGRGNAEAFF

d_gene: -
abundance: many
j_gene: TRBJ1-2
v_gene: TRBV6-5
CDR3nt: TGTGCCAGCTTAAAACCCGGGGCCACAGACTACACCTTC
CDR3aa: CASLKPGATDYTF

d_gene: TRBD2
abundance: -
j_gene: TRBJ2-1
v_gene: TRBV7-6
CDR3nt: TGTGCCAGCAGCTTGACTAGCGGGAACTATGAGCAGTTCTTC
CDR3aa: CASSLTSGNYEQFF

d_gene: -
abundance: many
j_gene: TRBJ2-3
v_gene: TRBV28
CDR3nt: TGTGCCAGCAGTCCGGACACCGACACAGATACGCAGTATTTT
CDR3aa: CASSPDTDTDTQYF

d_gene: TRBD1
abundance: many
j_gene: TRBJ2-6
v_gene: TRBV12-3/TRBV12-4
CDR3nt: TGTGCCAGCACCCTGGGGGACAGGCTGAGCTCTGGGGCCAACGTCCTGACTTTC
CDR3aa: CASTLGDRLSSGANVLTF